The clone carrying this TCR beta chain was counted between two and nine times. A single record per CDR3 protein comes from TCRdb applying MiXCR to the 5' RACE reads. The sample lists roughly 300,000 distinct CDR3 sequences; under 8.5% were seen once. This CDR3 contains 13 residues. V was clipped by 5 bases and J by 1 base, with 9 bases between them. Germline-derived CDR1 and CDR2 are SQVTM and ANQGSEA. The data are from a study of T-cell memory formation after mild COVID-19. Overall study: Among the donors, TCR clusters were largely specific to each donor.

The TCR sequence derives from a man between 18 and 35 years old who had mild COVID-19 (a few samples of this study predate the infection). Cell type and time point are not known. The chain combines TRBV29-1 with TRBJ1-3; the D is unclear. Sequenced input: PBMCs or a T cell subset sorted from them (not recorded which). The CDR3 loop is CSVRWGSGNTIYF. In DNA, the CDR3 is TGCAGCGTTAGATGGGGATCTGGAAACACCATATATTTT.